This note documents a single T cell receptor beta chain sequence. These data come from a study of blood T cells in healthy people across ages. V lost 5 bases and J lost 1, with 18 bases in between. This CDR3 comprises 18 residues. Germline V gives CDR1 SGHAT, CDR2 FQDESV (reference sequence). For the second PCR, which ran for about 7 to 11 cycles, a sample-barcoded 5' primer and a J-beta primer mix were used. With 12 random nucleotides, a template-switch adaptor tagged each individual cDNA molecule. TCRdb analysed the 5' RACE reads with MiXCR anew, one entry per CDR3 protein. The repertoire has 1 million or so distinct CDR3 sequences, around 43% of them found once; the top ten carry 18%.

This TCR derives from a woman aged 60-70 years in good health. The chain links TRBV11-1 to TRBJ2-6, with a tentative D call TRBD2 (6 bases). Sequencing input: blood. In DNA, the CDR3 is TGTGCCAGCAGCCCCTATGGCGGGGAACCTTCTGGGGCCAACGTCCTGACTTTC. Encoded protein: CASSPYGGEPSGANVLTF.